This T cell receptor beta chain appears in the sequencing data of a study of coeliac disease. Assay used: immunoSEQ multiplex PCR; TCRdb lists only in-frame clones, some missing. The repertoire holds some 4,700 clones, 62% seen once, with approximately 10% in the top ten. The clonotype was recovered from a woman in her 70s with celiac disease. The sequenced sample consisted of lamina propria lymphocytes from the gut.

The chain's CDR3 is CASSWDRPYEQYF. The DNA for the CDR3 is TGCGCCAGCAGCTGGGACAGGCCCTACGAGCAGTACTTC. The chain carries TRBV5-1 and TRBJ2-7; 8 bases match TRBD1. Germline V CDR1 and CDR2: SGHRS, YFSETQ. The ends lost 3 bases at V and 2 bases at J; junction bases unmatched: 1. The CDR3 sequence is 13 residues long.